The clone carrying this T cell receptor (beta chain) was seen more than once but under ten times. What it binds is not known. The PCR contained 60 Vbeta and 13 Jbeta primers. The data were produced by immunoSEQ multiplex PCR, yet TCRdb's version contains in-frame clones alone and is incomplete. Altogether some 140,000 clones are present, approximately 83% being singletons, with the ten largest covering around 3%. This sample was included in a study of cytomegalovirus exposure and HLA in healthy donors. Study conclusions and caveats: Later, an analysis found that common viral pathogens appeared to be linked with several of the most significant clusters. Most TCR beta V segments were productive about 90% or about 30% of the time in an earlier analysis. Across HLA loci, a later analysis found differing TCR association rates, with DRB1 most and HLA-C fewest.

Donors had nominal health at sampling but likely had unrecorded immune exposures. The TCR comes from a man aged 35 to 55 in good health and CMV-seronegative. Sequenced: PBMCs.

Here the CDR3 DNA reads TGCAGCGTTGAAGAACGGTACGAGCAGTACTTC. Translating gives CSVEERYEQYF. The chain employs TRBV29-1 and TRBJ2-7; D is unclear. The CDR3 has 11 residues. Germline V CDR1 and CDR2: SQVTM, ANQGSEA. Trimming pared 0 bases from V and 4 bases from J, leaving 4 bases between.